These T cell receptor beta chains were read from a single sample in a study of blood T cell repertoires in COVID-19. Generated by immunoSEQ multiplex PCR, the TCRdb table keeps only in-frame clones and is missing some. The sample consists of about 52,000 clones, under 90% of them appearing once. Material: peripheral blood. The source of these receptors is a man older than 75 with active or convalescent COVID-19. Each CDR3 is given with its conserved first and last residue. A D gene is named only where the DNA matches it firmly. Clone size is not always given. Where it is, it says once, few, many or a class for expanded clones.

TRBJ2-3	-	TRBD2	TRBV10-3	CAISEALGTSGTTDTQYF	TGTGCCATCAGTGAAGCCTTGGGGACTAGCGGGACCACAGATACGCAGTATTTT
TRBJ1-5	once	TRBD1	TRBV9	CASSGMTGGVGNQPQHF	TGTGCCAGCAGCGGGATGACAGGGGGCGTTGGCAATCAGCCCCAGCATTTT
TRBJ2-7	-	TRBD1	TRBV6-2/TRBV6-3	CASSYSNPGTDPYEQYF	TGTGCCAGCAGTTACTCGAATCCCGGGACAGACCCCTACGAGCAGTACTTC
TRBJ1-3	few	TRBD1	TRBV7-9	CASSLTGTGNTIYF	TGTGCCAGCAGCCTGACAGGGACTGGAAACACCATATATTTT
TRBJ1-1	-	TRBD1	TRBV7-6	CASSLGQRNTEAFF	TGTGCCAGCAGCCTGGGACAGCGTAACACTGAAGCTTTCTTT
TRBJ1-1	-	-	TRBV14	CASSQQGIEAFF	TGTGCCAGCAGCCAACAGGGTATAGAAGCTTTCTTT
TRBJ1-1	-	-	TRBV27	CASRRAQGTEAFF	TGTGCCAGCAGACGGGCCCAGGGCACTGAAGCTTTCTTT
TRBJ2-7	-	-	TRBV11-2	CASSLEQISYEQYF	TGTGCCAGCAGCTTAGAACAGATCTCCTACGAGCAGTACTTC
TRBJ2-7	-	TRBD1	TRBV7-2	CASSLDGTGPYEQYF	TGTGCCAGCAGCTTAGACGGGACAGGTCCCTACGAGCAGTACTTC
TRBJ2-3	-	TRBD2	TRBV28	CASSFPGLAISGDTQYF	TGTGCCAGCAGTTTTCCGGGACTAGCGATCTCGGGTGATACGCAGTATTTT
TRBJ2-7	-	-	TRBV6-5	CASHPRPKSSYEQYF	TGTGCCAGCCACCCCAGGCCCAAGAGCTCCTACGAGCAGTACTTC
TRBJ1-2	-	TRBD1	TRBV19	CASSRDREDYGYTF	TGTGCCAGTAGTAGGGACAGGGAGGACTATGGCTACACCTTC
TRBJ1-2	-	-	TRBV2	CASSGGYGYTF	TGTGCCAGCAGTGGAGGCTATGGCTACACCTTC
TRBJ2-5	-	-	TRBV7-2	CASSLGGPLGGETQYF	TGTGCCAGCAGCTTGGGCGGGCCACTGGGAGGAGAGACCCAGTACTTC
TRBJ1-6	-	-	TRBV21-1	CASSKARQGVNSPLHF	TGTGCCAGCAGCAAAGCGAGGCAGGGGGTTAATTCACCCCTCCACTTT
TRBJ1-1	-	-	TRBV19	CASSISGWDTEAFF	TGTGCCAGTAGTATTTCGGGATGGGACACTGAAGCTTTCTTT
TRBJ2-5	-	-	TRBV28	CASSMDSQETQYF	TGTGCCAGCAGCATGGACAGCCAAGAGACCCAGTACTTC
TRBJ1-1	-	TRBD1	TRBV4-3	CASSLTPGGGHLNTEAFF	TGCGCCAGCAGCCTTACGCCGGGAGGGGGCCATTTGAACACTGAAGCTTTCTTT
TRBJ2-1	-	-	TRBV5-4	CASSLKGRQVVFNKQFF	TGTGCCAGCAGCTTGAAAGGTCGACAGGTAGTTTTCAATAAGCAGTTCTTC
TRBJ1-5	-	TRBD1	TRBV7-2	CASSLTGASYSNQPQHF	TGTGCCAGCAGCTTAACAGGGGCGAGTTATAGCAATCAGCCCCAGCATTTT
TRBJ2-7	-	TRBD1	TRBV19	CASMSDRGYEQYF	TGTGCCAGCATGTCGGACAGGGGGTACGAGCAGTACTTC
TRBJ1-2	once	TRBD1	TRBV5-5	CASTQGAYEGYTF	TGTGCCAGCACACAGGGGGCTTACGAAGGCTACACCTTC
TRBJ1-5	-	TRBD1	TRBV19	CASSIRGRDQPQHF	TGTGCCAGTAGTATTAGGGGGCGCGATCAGCCCCAGCATTTT
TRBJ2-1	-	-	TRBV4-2	CASSQVGGNNNEQFF	TGTGCCAGCAGCCAAGTGGGCGGGAACAACAATGAGCAGTTCTTC
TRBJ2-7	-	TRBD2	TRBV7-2	CASSLASGGHEQYF	TGTGCCAGCAGCTTAGCTAGCGGGGGGCACGAGCAGTACTTC
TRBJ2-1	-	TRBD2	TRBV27	CASSLIAGSSYNEQFF	TGTGCCAGCAGTTTGATAGCGGGTAGCTCCTACAATGAGCAGTTCTTC
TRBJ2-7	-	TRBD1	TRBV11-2	CASSLGDRVIEQYF	TGTGCCAGCAGCTTAGGGGACAGGGTTATCGAGCAGTACTTC
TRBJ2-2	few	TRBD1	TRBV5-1	CASSPGGNRAGELFF	TGCGCCAGCAGTCCAGGGGGCAATCGGGCCGGGGAGCTGTTTTTT
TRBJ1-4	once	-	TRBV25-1	CASSEYSPWAEKLFF	TGTGCCAGCAGTGAATACTCTCCTTGGGCTGAAAAACTGTTTTTT
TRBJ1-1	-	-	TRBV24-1	CATSVGASTEAFF	TGTGCCACCAGTGTTGGGGCGAGCACTGAAGCTTTCTTT
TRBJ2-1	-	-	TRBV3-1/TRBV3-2	CASSQDLTGAKRQFF	TGTGCCAGCAGCCAAGATTTAACGGGAGCGAAGCGGCAGTTCTTC
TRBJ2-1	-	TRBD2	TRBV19	CASSRGAGGNNEQFF	TGTGCCAGTAGTCGGGGCGCGGGGGGAAACAATGAGCAGTTCTTC
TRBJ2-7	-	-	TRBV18	CASSDTRVRGLEQYF	TGTGCCAGCTCCGACACGAGGGTGCGGGGGCTCGAGCAGTACTTC
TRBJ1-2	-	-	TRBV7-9	CASSLVAGPGYTF	TGTGCCAGCAGCTTAGTCGCGGGGCCTGGCTACACCTTC
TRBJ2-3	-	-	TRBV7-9	CASSLRADTQYF	TGTGCCAGCAGCCTCCGCGCAGATACGCAGTATTTT
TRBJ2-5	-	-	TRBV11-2	CASSPAAPVETQYF	TGTGCCAGCAGCCCAGCGGCCCCCGTAGAGACCCAGTACTTC
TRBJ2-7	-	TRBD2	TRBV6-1	CASSVASGGAVSYEQYF	TGTGCCAGCAGTGTGGCTAGCGGGGGGGCCGTCTCTTACGAGCAGTACTTC
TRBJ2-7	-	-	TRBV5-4	CASSFHGYEQYF	TGTGCCAGCAGCTTTCACGGTTACGAGCAGTACTTC
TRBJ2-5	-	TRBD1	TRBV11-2	CASSYTGADQETQYF	TGTGCCAGCAGCTATACAGGGGCAGACCAAGAGACCCAGTACTTC
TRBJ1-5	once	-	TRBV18	CASSPDSYNSNQPQHF	TGTGCCAGCTCACCTGACAGTTATAATAGCAATCAGCCCCAGCATTTT
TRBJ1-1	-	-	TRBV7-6	CASSARPRSSTEAFF	TGTGCCAGCAGCGCAAGACCCAGGTCGAGCACTGAAGCTTTCTTT
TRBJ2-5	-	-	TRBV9	CASSVGGRIQETQYF	TGTGCCAGCAGCGTAGGGGGCAGGATACAAGAGACCCAGTACTTC
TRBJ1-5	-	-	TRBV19	CASSILEGGGHQPQHF	TGTGCCAGTAGTATACTGGAAGGGGGTGGCCATCAGCCCCAGCATTTT
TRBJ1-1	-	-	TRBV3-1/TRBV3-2	CASSPGRGGTEAFF	TGTGCCAGCAGCCCCGGGAGGGGAGGAACTGAAGCTTTCTTT
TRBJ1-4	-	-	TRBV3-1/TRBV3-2	CASSPTGTNEKLFF	TGTGCCAGCAGCCCGACAGGCACTAATGAAAAACTGTTTTTT
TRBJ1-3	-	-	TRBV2	CASSWSSGNTIYF	TGTGCCAGCAGTTGGAGTTCGGGAAACACCATATATTTT
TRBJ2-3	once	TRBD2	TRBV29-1	CSVALAGVGDTQYF	TGCAGCGTTGCACTAGCGGGAGTCGGGGATACGCAGTATTTT
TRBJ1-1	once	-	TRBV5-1	CASSLVTGRKNTEAFF	TGCGCCAGCAGCTTGGTCACAGGGCGCAAGAACACTGAAGCTTTCTTT
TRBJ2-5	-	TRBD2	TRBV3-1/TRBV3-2	CASSQAFSGGEETQYF	TGTGCCAGCAGCCAAGCATTTAGCGGGGGGGAAGAGACCCAGTACTTC
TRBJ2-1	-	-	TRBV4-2	CASSQDRAIGGREQFF	TGTGCCAGCAGCCAAGATAGAGCTATCGGGGGGCGTGAGCAGTTCTTC
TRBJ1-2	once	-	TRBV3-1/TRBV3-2	CASSQDQADDGYTF	TGTGCCAGCAGCCAAGATCAGGCAGACGATGGCTACACCTTC
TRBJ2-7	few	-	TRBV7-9	CASSLAQGKQYF	TGTGCCAGCAGCTTAGCGCAGGGAAAGCAGTACTTC
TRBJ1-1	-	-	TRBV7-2	CASRQGGGAPTAFF	TGTGCCAGCAGGCAAGGCGGGGGGGCGCCCACAGCTTTCTTT
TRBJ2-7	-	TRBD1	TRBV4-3	CASSLDRGIGYEQYF	TGCGCCAGCAGCCTAGACAGGGGTATCGGCTACGAGCAGTACTTC
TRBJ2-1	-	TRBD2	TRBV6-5	CASAGGGYNEQFF	TGTGCCAGCGCGGGCGGGGGTTACAATGAGCAGTTCTTC
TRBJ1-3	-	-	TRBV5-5	CASSLLQAGSGNTIYF	TGTGCCAGCAGCTTGCTCCAGGCGGGTTCTGGAAACACCATATATTTT
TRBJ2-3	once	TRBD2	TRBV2	CASRETAGASTDTQYF	TGTGCCAGCAGGGAGACGGCGGGAGCTAGCACAGATACGCAGTATTTT